The T cell receptor beta chain described here comes from a study of early T cells in non-severe SARS-CoV-2 infection. Study overall: It was bulk RNA from unsorted whole blood that was sequenced, and the chains were unpaired. Study conclusions and caveats: Reliance on VDJdb matching favored anti-spike CD8 responses; private and CD4 specificities were missed.

This clonotype was seen a handful of times. As yet, its antigen is unknown. The length of the CDR3 is 16 residues. Germline V gene sequence: CDR1 MNHEY, CDR2 SVGAGI. Trimming took 2 bases from V and 5 from J; bases not matched to a gene: 9. Unique molecular identifiers were attached to individual cDNA molecules. TCRdb analysed the 5' RACE reads with MiXCR anew, one entry per CDR3 protein. The sample includes approximately 42,000 distinct CDR3 sequences, 7% to 7.5% of them seen just once. This clonotype was sampled from an adult who was a healthcare worker with PCR-confirmed SARS-CoV-2 infection or an uninfected control (not recorded which). The source material was whole blood. The chain couples TRBV6-5 to TRBJ2-1, with 7 nucleotides matching TRBD2. CDR3: CASSYVRQGGHNEQFF. In nucleotides, the CDR3 is TGTGCCAGCAGTTACGTTCGGCAGGGAGGGCACAATGAGCAGTTCTTC.